The 16 T cell receptor beta chains below come from one sample, sequenced in a study of identical twins. TCRdb fed the 5' RACE reads into MiXCR, producing one record per CDR3 protein. This sample has approximately 680,000 distinct CDR3 sequences, with about 7.1% found just once. The sample was also reused in another study, on yellow fever vaccine responses in identical twins.

The sample taken for sequencing was PBMCs. All receptors derive from a woman between 18 and 29 years old in good health.

Comments on this clonotype: One end of the junction fails to match germline, which may point to a read error. In DNA form, the CDR3 reads TGTGCCAGCTGTTTAGAGGGAGGCGGAACGGGGGGGCCAAGGGAGACCCAGTACTTC. Translated, it gives CASCLEGGGTGGPRETQYF. The rearrangement uses TRBV12-3 or TRBV12-4 and TRBJ2-5; TRBD2 aligns across 8 bases. This CDR3 is built from 19 residues.

The chain joins TRBV29-1 to TRBJ2-5; D may be TRBD2 (6 bases). V shed 4 bases and J shed 9 bases, with 18 bases lying between them. Germline V CDR1 and CDR2: SQVTM, ANQGSEA. There are 13 residues in the CDR3. The CDR3 DNA is TGCAGCGTTGGTGGGCTCAGAGGGGAGGCCCAGTACTTC. Protein: CSVGGLRGEAQYF.

The gene calls are TRBV12-3 or TRBV12-4 and TRBJ1-1; TRBD1 might be the D (6 bases). The CDR3 is 12 amino acids. Trimming cost V 3 bases and J 10 bases, with 12 bases left between them. The CDR3 DNA reads TGTGCCAGCAGTTTCTTACAGGGATCAGCTTTCTTT. This encodes CASSFLQGSAFF.

A few counts support this clonotype. The chain has TRBV29-1 and TRBJ2-5; D not resolved. This CDR3 is 12 amino acids long. V was trimmed by 2 bases and J by 5 bases, leaving 9 bases between them. Germline CDR1 is SQVTM and CDR2 is ANQGSEA. The CDR3 loop is CSVEMVGETQYF. DNA of the CDR3: TGCAGCGTTGAAATGGTGGGGGAGACCCAGTACTTC.

There are a few counts of this clonotype. The chain joins TRBV7-9 to TRBJ2-7; D uncertain. Germline values: CDR1 SEHNR, CDR2 FQNEAQ (reference sequence). The CDR3 is 14 amino acids. The ends were cut back, 8 bases at V and 7 bases at J, with 21 bases in the middle. This chain's CDR3 is CASASTLGIGEQYV. In DNA form, the CDR3 reads TGTGCCAGCGCGTCCACGCTGGGGATTGGAGAGCAGTACGTC.

This clonotype was seen a few times. The CDR3 DNA sequence: TGTGCCAGCAGTGGATACCAGGGGGCCCGGCAGCCCCAGCATTTT. It yields the protein CASSGYQGARQPQHF. The chain carries TRBV2 and TRBJ1-5; 8 positions match TRBD1. The CDR3 covers 15 residues. Germline lookup yields CDR1 SNHLY and CDR2 FYNNEI. J lost 7 bases, V lost 4 bases, and 9 bases had no gene match.

There are many counts of this clonotype. V gene TRBV4-2 combines with J gene TRBJ2-7, with 11 bases identical to TRBD1. The CDR3 is 17 amino acids. V lost 0 bases and J lost 3; bases outside the gene matches: 7. CDR1 LGHNA and CDR2 YNFKEQ come from the germline V gene. The CDR3, as DNA: TGTGCCAGCAGCCAAGATAGCCGCGGGACAGGGGGCTACGAGCAGTACTTC. It encodes CASSQDSRGTGGYEQYF.

This clonotype was detected a few times. The V gene is TRBV5-1, the J gene TRBJ2-7; maybe TRBD1 (6 bases). Germline assignment: CDR1 SGHRS and CDR2 YFSETQ. Trimming removed 3 bases from V and 1 base from J, with 17 bases in between. This CDR3 has 16 amino acids. The CDR3 coding sequence is TGCGCCAGCAGCTCCCGAGTCAGGACAGAGTCCTACGAGCAGTACTTC. It yields the protein CASSSRVRTESYEQYF.

This clonotype has a handful of counts. This sequence joins TRBV7-6 and TRBJ2-7, with 7 bases fitting TRBD2. CDR1 is SGHVS and CDR2 is FNYEAQ in the germline V gene. The V gene end was trimmed by 3 bases and the J gene end by 2 bases; junction bases not matched to a gene: 13. The CDR3 totals 17 residues. The CDR3 loop reads CASSFPTVGTSAYEQYV. CDR3 coding DNA: TGTGCCAGCAGCTTCCCCACTGTAGGTACTAGCGCCTACGAGCAGTACGTC.

This clonotype was counted a few times. This chain joins TRBV29-1 and TRBJ2-2, with TRBD1 matching 7 bases. CDR3 length equals 14 residues. CDR1 SQVTM and CDR2 ANQGSEA come from the germline V gene. J gave up 7 bases and V 4 bases, and 9 bases lay outside the gene matches. The CDR3 reads CSVAAGTVGGELFF. DNA of the CDR3: TGCAGCGTTGCCGCCGGGACAGTAGGCGGGGAGCTGTTTTTT.

This clonotype appeared many times. V and J are TRBV12-3 or TRBV12-4 and TRBJ2-1; TRBD2 aligns across 8 bases. The CDR3 loop spans 14 amino acids. Trimming at V came to 5 bases and at J to 8 bases, leaving 8 bases not matched to a gene. As DNA, the CDR3 is TGTGCCAGCAGTCCGGGAGGGCACATTTATGAGCAGTTCTTC. Protein: CASSPGGHIYEQFF.

This clonotype came up a few times. The chain recombines TRBV5-6 with TRBJ2-7; weak D call: TRBD1 (6 bases). This CDR3 has 15 residues. V lost 0 bases to trimming and J lost 3 bases, with 13 bases between them. Germline V gives CDR1 SGHDT, CDR2 YYEEEE. The CDR3 bases are TGTGCCAGCAGCTTGGGGGGGACACGGAGCTACGAGCAGTACGTC. As protein: CASSLGGTRSYEQYV.

This clonotype came up many times. CDR3 sequence reads: CSASPADGWSEKLFF. The CDR3 DNA is TGCAGTGCTAGCCCCGCCGACGGCTGGAGCGAAAAACTGTTTTTT. The gene calls are TRBV20-1 and TRBJ1-4; D gene uncertain. V was trimmed by 3 bases and J by 8 bases, leaving 19 bases between them. Looked up from germline, CDR1 is DFQATT and CDR2 is SNEGSKA (reference sequence). The CDR3 extends over 15 amino acids.

This clonotype showed up many times. The rearrangement uses TRBV6-5 and TRBJ1-3; the D gene is possibly TRBD1 (5 bases). This CDR3 region has 17 residues. Germline lookup yields CDR1 MNHEY and CDR2 SVGAGI. Trimming cost V 0 bases and J 1 base, with 13 bases left between them. DNA of the CDR3: TGTGCCAGCAGTTACTCGAATCCGACAGCATCTGGAAACACCATATATTTT. Its protein product is CASSYSNPTASGNTIYF.

This clonotype was detected a few times. The genes are TRBV20-1 and TRBJ1-1; D is uncertain. The CDR3 is 13 residues long. Germline CDR1 and CDR2: DFQATT and SNEGSKA (reference sequence). CDR3 in DNA: TGCACCCTAATCTCACCCTCGAACACTGAAGCTTTCTTT. This gives the protein CTLISPSNTEAFF.

V is TRBV12-3 or TRBV12-4 and J is TRBJ1-3, with 7 positions matching TRBD1. The V and J ends lost 5 bases and 3 bases, in that order; junction bases with no gene match: 7. The CDR3 is made up of 15 amino acids. The CDR3 coding sequence is TGTGCCAGCAGTCTCACAGGGGCCGGTGGAAACACCATATATTTT. Amino acid sequence: CASSLTGAGGNTIYF.